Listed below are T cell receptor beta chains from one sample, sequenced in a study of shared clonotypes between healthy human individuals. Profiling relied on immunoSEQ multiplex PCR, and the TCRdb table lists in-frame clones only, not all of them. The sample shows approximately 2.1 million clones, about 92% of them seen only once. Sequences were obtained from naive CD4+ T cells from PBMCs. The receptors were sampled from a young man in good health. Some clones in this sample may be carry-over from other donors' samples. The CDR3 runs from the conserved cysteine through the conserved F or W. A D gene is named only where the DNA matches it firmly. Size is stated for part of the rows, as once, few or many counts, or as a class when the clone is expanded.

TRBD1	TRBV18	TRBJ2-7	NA	TGTGCCAGCTCACCAGGACAGGGGTTCTCCTACGAGCAGTACTTC	CASSPGQGFSYEQYF
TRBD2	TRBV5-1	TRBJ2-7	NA	TGCGCCAGCAAAAGAACGTGGGGACTAGCGGGAGACGAGCAGTACTTC	CASKRTWGLAGDEQYF
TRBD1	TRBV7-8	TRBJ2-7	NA	TGTGCCAGCAGCTTACAGGGGGCCGAGCAGTACTTC	CASSLQGAEQYF
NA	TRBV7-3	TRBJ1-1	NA	TGTGCCAGCAGCTTAGGTAGGGAGGAAGCTTTCTTT	CASSLGREEAFF
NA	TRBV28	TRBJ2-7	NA	TGTGCCAGCAGTTTTCAAGGATCGGCGATATACGAGCAGTACTTC	CASSFQGSAIYEQYF
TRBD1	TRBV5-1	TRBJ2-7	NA	TGCGCCAGCAGCTTCCAACAGGGGGCTACCCCCTACGAGCAGTACTTC	CASSFQQGATPYEQYF
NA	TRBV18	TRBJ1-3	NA	TGTGCCAGCTCACCTCCCGGACGTGGCTCTGGAAACACCATATATTTT	CASSPPGRGSGNTIYF
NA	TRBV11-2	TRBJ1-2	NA	TGTGCCAGCAGCTTAGTTAGCTATGGCTACACCTTC	CASSLVSYGYTF
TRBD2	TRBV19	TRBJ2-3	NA	TGTGCCAGTAGTATCAGCGGGAGAAATGCAGATACGCAGTATTTT	CASSISGRNADTQYF
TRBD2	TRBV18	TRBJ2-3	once	TGTGCCAGCTCACCCAGCGGGACCACAGATACGCAGTATTTT	CASSPSGTTDTQYF
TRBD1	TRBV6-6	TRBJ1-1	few	TGTGCCAGCGCTACACAGGGGGATTACACTGAAGCTTTCTTT	CASATQGDYTEAFF
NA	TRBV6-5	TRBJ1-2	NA	TGTGCCAGCACTCTGAAAATGGGCGGTGGCTACACCTTC	CASTLKMGGGYTF
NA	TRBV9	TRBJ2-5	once	TGTGCCAGCAGCCCCCGACCGGAAGAGACCCAGTACTTC	CASSPRPEETQYF
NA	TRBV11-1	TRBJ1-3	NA	TGTGCCAGCAGCTTAAACAGGGCCTTCTCTGGAAACACCATATATTTT	CASSLNRAFSGNTIYF
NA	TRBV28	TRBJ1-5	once	TGTGCCAGCAGGGACAGACTGGGCAATCAGCCCCAGCATTTT	CASRDRLGNQPQHF
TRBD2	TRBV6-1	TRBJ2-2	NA	TGTGCCAGCAAGACTAGCCCAAACACCGGGGAGCTGTTTTTT	CASKTSPNTGELFF
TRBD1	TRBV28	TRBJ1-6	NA	TGTGCCAGCAGTTTCACAGGGGGGTCCTATAATTCACCCCTCCACTTT	CASSFTGGSYNSPLHF
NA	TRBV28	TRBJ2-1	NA	TGTGCCAGCAGCCCTCCGGGGAATGGGCAGTTCTTC	CASSPPGNGQFF
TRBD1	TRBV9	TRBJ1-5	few	TGTGCCAGCAGCGTTGGACAGGGAGACAATCAGCCCCAGCATTTT	CASSVGQGDNQPQHF
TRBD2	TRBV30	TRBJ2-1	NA	TGTGCCTGGAGGGAGGGACTAGCGCGAGGTGATGAGCAGTTCTTC	CAWREGLARGDEQFF
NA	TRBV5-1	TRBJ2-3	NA	TGCGCCAGCAGCTCTCTTCCGGCGGACAGCTCCGGTTCGGATACGCAGTATTTT	CASSSLPADSSGSDTQYF
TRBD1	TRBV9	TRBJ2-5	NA	TGTGCCAGCAGCCCTTACAGGGGCCCAAGGGAGACCCAGTACTTC	CASSPYRGPRETQYF
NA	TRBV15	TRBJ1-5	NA	TGTGCCACCAGCAGAGTACAGGTCCCCACAACCCAGCATTTT	CATSRVQVPTTQHF
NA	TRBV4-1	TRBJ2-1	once	TGCGCCAGCAGCCGCCGGGACCAGCCCGACAATGAGCAGTTCTTC	CASSRRDQPDNEQFF
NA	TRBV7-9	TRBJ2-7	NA	TGTGCCAGCAGCTTAAAAAGGGGCCCGGGACCGATCTACGAGCAGTACTTC	CASSLKRGPGPIYEQYF
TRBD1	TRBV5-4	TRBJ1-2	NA	TGTGCCAGCAGCGAGGACAGGGAGGATGGCTACACCTTC	CASSEDREDGYTF
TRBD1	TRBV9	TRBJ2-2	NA	TGTGCCAGCAGCGTCCTTCCCGGACAGGGGACGCGGGGAACCGGGGAGCTGTTTTTT	CASSVLPGQGTRGTGELFF
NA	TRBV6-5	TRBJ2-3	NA	TGTGCCAGCAGTTACTCCTTGGGCGTCACAGATACGCAGTATTTT	CASSYSLGVTDTQYF
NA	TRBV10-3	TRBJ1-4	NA	TGTGCCATCAGTGAGTCTTTGAGGGCAACTAATGAAAAACTGTTTTTT	CAISESLRATNEKLFF
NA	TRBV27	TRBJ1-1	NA	TGTGCCAGCAGTTCATACAGCGCTATGAACACTGAAGCTTTCTTT	CASSSYSAMNTEAFF
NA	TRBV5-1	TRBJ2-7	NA	TGCGCCAGCAGCTTGGCCGAGGTCGCCGTTTCCGAGCAGTACTTC	CASSLAEVAVSEQYF
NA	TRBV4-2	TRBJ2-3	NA	TGTGCCAGCAGCCCCCGGGCGGCAGATACGCAGTATTTT	CASSPRAADTQYF
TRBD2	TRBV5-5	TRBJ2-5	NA	TGTGCCAGCAGCACCCCGGGGGGACAAGAGACCCAGTACTTC	CASSTPGGQETQYF
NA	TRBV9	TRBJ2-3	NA	TGTGCCAGCAGTGGGGCCCCACAAGATACGCAGTATTTT	CASSGAPQDTQYF
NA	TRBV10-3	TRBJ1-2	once	TGTGCCATCAACCTGGGACCTCGGGACTATGGCTACACCTTC	CAINLGPRDYGYTF
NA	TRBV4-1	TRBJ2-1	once	TGCGCCAGCAGCCAAGATAGAGGACAATACAATGAGCAGTTCTTC	CASSQDRGQYNEQFF
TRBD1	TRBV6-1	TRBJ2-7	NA	TGTGCCAGCTGTGGGGGACAGGGGTTCGAGCAGTACTTC	CASCGGQGFEQYF
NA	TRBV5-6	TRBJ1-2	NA	TGTGCCAGCAGCTCCGAGGGGGGGCACTATGGCTACACCTTC	CASSSEGGHYGYTF
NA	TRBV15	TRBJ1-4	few	TGTGCCACCAGCAGAGATGGGAATGAAAAACTGTTTTTT	CATSRDGNEKLFF
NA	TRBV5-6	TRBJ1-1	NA	TGTGCCAGCAGCTTCGGACAGTTTGAAGCTTTCTTT	CASSFGQFEAFF
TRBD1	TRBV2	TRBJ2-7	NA	TGTGCCAGCTGGGACAGGATCTACGAGCAGTACTTC	CASWDRIYEQYF
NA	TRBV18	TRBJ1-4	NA	TGTGCCAGCTCACCACCGACCTTTCGCCCTGGGGAAAAACTGTTTTTT	CASSPPTFRPGEKLFF
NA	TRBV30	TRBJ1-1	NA	TGTGCTGGGGGCAGGGGGAACACTGAAGCTTTCTTT	CAGGRGNTEAFF
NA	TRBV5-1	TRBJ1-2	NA	TGCGCCAGCAGCTCCACGGGAGGCCCCCCGAGGGAAGGCTACACCTTC	CASSSTGGPPREGYTF
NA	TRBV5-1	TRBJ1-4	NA	TGCGCCAGCAGGGACGCCGGGACGGGGGAAAAACTGTTTTTT	CASRDAGTGEKLFF
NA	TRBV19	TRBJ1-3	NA	TGTGCCAGTGGCGGACGGCACTCTGGAAACACCATATATTTT	CASGGRHSGNTIYF
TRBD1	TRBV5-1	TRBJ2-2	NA	TGCGCCAGCAGCGTCAGGTCGGACAGGAGCACCGGGGAGCTGTTTTTT	CASSVRSDRSTGELFF
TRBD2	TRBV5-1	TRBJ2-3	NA	TGCGCCAGCAGCTGGGCCCGGGGAGGGGCCAGCACAGATACGCAGTATTTT	CASSWARGGASTDTQYF
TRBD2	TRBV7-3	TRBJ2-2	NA	TGTGCCAGCAGCTTAATAGCGGGAGCTGACACCGGGGAGCTGTTTTTT	CASSLIAGADTGELFF
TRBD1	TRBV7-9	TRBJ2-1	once	TGTGCCAGCAGCCCAGGGACAGGGGGTGATGAGCAGTTCTTC	CASSPGTGGDEQFF